This entry features one TCR beta chain sequence. Its antigen is not identified. Clones were sequenced by immunoSEQ multiplex PCR, and TCRdb holds only the in-frame ones, with some missing. There are over a million clones in the sample; 75% to 85% occur only once, and 0.55% to 0.7% lies in the top ten. This CDR3 has 13 residues. Germline values: CDR1 GTSNPN, CDR2 SVGIG (reference sequence). Trimming took off 5 bases at V and 3 bases at J, with 11 bases between the two ends. This record belongs to a study of shared clonotypes between healthy human individuals. Study-level findings and limits: All-four-donor shared clonotypes had higher generation probabilities than non-shared clonotypes did.

Healthy HIV-negative adults with no recent acute infections or vaccinations were recruited as donors. V is TRBV30 and J is TRBJ1-5; D unresolved. The sequence derives from a young man in good health. Some clones in this sample may be carry-over from other donors' samples. The specimen sequenced was memory CD4+ T cells from PBMCs. Subset indicated: CD45RA-negative fraction. The CDR3 DNA is TGTGCCTGGGCGCCGGGTCACAATCAGCCCCAGCATTTT. Protein: CAWAPGHNQPQHF.